Shown below are 3 T cell receptor beta chains from a single sample sequenced in a study of identical twins. MiXCR, run by TCRdb on the 5' RACE reads, gives a single entry per CDR3 protein. This table has approximately 890,000 distinct CDR3 sequences, about 12% appearing once. In addition, the sample was reused for a study of yellow fever vaccine responses in identical twins.

Sequenced sample: PBMCs. The receptors here all came from a woman aged 18 to 35 in good health.

The V and J genes are TRBV10-1 and TRBJ2-2, with unresolved D. Deletions cut 6 bases from V and 7 bases from J, with 9 bases between. CDR3 length: 12 residues. Per germline, CDR1 WNHNN and CDR2 SYGVQD (reference sequence). The CDR3 protein is CASSPQDGELFF. The DNA of the CDR3 is TGCGCCAGCAGCCCTCAAGACGGGGAGCTGTTTTTT.

This clonotype was counted only a few times. The junction differs from germline at one of its ends, possibly a read error. This chain links TRBV12-3 or TRBV12-4 with TRBJ2-2, with D perhaps TRBD2 (5 bases). The CDR3 totals 15 residues. The CDR3 nucleotides are TGTGCCAGCAGCCGCGACTTGGGGAACACCGGGGAGCCGTTTTTT. As protein: CASSRDLGNTGEPFF.

The chain carries TRBV5-4 and TRBJ2-1, with a tentative D call TRBD2 (5 bases). The CDR3 sequence is 16 residues long. Germline loops: CDR1 SGHNT, CDR2 YYREEE (reference sequence). V lost 0 bases and J 3 bases, leaving 13 bases between the germline ends. CDR3 DNA sequence: TGTGCCAGCAGCTTGGGAGAGCGGACCTACTACAATGAGCAGTTCTTC. This encodes CASSLGERTYYNEQFF.